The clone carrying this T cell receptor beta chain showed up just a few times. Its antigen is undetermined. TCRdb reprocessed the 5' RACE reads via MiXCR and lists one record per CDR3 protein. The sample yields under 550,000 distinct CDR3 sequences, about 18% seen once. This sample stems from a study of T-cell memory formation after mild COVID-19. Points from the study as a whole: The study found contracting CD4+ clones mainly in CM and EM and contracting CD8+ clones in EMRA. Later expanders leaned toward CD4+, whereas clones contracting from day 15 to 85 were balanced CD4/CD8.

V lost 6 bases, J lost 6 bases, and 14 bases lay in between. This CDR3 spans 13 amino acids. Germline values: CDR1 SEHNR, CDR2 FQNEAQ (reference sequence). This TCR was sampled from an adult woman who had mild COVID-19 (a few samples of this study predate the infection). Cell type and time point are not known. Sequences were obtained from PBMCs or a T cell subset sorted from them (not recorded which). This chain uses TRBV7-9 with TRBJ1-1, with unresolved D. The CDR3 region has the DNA TGTGCCAGCAGGTACATAGGGATCTCTGAAGCTTTCTTT. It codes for CASRYIGISEAFF.